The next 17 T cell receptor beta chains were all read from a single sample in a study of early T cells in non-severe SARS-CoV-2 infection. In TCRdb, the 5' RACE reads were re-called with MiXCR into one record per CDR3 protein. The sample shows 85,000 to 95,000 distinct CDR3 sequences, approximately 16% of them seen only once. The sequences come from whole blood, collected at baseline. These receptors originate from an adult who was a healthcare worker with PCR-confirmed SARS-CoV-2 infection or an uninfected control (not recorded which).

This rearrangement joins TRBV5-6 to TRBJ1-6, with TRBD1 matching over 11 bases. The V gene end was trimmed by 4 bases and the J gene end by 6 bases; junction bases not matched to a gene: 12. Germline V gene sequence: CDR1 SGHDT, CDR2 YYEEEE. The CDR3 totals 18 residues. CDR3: CASSTGTGGNFRNSPLHF. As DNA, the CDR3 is TGTGCCAGCAGCACCGGGACAGGGGGGAATTTTCGTAATTCACCCCTCCACTTT.

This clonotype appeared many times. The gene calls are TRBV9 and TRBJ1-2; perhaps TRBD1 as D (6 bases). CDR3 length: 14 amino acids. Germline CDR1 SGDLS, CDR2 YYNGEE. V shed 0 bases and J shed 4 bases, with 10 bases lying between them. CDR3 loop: CASSVDGGPYGYTF. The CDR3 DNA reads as TGTGCCAGCAGCGTAGACGGGGGGCCCTATGGCTACACCTTC.

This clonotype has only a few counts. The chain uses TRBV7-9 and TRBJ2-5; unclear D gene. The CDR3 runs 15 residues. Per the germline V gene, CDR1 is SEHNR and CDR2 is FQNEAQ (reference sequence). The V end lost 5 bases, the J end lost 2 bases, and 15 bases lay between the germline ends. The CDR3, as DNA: TGTGCCAGCAGCCTACAAGGTGGGGAACAAGAGACCCAGTACTTC. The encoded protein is CASSLQGGEQETQYF.

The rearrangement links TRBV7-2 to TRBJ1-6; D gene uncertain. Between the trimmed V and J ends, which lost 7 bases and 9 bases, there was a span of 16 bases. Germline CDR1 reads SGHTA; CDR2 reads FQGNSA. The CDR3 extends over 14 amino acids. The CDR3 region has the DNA TGTGCCAGCAAGCTTGGGGTCTCAGGTTCACCCCTCCACTTT. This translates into CASKLGVSGSPLHF. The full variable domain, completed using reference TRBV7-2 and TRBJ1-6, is GAGVSQSPSNKVTEKGKDVELRCDPISGHTALYWYRQSLGQGLEFLIYFQGNSAPDKSGLPSDRFSAERTGGSVSTLTIQRTQQEDSAVYLCASKLGVSGSPLHFGNGTRLTVT.

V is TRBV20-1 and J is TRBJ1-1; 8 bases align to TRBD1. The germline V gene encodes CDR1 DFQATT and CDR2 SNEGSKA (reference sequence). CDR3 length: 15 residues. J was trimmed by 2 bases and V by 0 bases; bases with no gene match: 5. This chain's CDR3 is CSARDLAGGNTEAFF. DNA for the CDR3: TGCAGTGCTAGAGATTTGGCAGGGGGCAACACTGAAGCTTTCTTT.

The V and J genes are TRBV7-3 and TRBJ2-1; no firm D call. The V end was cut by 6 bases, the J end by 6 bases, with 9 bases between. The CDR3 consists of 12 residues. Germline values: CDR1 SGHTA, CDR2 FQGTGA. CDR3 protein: CASRFGGNEQFF. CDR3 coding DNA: TGTGCCAGCAGATTTGGTGGCAATGAGCAGTTCTTC.

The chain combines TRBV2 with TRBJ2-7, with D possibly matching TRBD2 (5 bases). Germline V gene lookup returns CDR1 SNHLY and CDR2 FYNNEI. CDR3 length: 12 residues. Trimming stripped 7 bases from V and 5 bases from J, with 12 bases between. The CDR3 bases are TGTGCCAGCAAGGGCAGCGGCGACGAGCAGTACTTC. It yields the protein CASKGSGDEQYF.

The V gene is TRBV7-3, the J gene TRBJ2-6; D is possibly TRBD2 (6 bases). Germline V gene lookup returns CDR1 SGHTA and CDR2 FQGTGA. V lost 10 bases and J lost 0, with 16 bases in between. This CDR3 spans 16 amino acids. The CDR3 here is CATSLRGGSGANVLTF. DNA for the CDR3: TGTGCCACCTCCCTGAGGGGAGGCTCTGGGGCCAACGTCCTGACTTTC.

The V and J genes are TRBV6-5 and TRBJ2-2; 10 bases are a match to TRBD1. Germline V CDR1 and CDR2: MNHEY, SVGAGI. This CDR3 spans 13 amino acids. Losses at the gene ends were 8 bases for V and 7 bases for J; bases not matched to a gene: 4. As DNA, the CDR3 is TGTGCCAGCGGGACAGGGGTTGTCGGGGAGCTGTTTTTT. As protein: CASGTGVVGELFF.

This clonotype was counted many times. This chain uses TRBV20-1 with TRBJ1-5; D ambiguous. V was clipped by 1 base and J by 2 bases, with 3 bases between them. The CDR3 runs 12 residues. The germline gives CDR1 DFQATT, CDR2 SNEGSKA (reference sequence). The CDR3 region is CSARAGNQPQHF. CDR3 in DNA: TGCAGTGCTAGAGCCGGCAATCAGCCCCAGCATTTT.

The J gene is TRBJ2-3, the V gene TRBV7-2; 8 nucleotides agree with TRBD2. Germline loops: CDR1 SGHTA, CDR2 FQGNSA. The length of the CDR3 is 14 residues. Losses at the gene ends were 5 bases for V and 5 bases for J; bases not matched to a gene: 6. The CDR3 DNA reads TGTGCCAGCAGCCAGACTAGCGCCGGAGATACGCAGTATTTT. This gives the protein CASSQTSAGDTQYF.

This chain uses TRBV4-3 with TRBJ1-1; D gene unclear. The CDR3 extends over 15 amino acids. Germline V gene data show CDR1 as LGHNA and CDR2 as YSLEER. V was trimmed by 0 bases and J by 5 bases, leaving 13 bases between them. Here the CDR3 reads CASSQDLAGRTEAFF. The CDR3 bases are TGCGCCAGCAGCCAAGATCTCGCAGGACGGACTGAAGCTTTCTTT.

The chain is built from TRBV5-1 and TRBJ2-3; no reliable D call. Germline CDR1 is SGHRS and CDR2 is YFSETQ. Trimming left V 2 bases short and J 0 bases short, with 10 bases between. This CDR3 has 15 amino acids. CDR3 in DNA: TGCGCCAGCAGCTTCACGGATGTTAGCACAGATACGCAGTATTTT. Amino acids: CASSFTDVSTDTQYF.

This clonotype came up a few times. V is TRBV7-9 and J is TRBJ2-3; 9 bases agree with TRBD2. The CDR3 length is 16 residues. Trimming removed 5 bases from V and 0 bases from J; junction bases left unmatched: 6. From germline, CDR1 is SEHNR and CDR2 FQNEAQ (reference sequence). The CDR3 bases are TGTGCCAGCAGCCGAGTCCTAGCGGGGAGCACAGATACGCAGTATTTT. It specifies CASSRVLAGSTDTQYF.

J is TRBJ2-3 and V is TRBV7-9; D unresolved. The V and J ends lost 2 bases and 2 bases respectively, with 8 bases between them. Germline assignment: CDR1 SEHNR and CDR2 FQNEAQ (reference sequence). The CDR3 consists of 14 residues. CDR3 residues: CASSLRVITDTQYF. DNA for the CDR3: TGTGCCAGCAGCTTACGCGTCATCACAGATACGCAGTATTTT.

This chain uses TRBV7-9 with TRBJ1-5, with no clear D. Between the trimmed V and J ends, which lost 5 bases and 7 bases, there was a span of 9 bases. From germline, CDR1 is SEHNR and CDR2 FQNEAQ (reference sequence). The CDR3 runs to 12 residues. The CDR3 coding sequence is TGTGCCAGCAGCCTACCCCCCCAGCCCCAGCATTTT. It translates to CASSLPPQPQHF.

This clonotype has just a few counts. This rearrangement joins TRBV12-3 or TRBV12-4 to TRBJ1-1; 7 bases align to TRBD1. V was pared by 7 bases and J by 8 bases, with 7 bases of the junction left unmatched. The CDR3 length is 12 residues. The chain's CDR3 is CASNGDSREAFF. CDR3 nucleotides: TGTGCCAGCAACGGGGACAGTCGAGAAGCTTTCTTT.